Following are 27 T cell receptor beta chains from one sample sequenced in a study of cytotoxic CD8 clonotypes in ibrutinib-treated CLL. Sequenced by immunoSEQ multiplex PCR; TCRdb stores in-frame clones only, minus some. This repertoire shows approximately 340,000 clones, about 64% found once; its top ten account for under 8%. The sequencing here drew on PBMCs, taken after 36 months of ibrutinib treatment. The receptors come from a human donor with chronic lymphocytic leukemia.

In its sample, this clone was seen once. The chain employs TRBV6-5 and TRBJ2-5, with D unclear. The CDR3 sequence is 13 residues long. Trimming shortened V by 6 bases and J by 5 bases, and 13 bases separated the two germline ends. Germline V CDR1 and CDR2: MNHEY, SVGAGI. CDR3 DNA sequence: TGTGCCAGCAGACCCGGTGGGTTGGAGACCCAGTACTTC. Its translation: CASRPGGLETQYF.

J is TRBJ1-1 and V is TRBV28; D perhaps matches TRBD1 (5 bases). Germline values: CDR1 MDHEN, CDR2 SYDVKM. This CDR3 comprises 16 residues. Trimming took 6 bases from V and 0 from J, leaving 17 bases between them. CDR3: CASRRPSGVMNTEAFF. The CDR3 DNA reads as TGTGCCAGCAGGCGCCCCTCGGGGGTCATGAACACTGAAGCTTTCTTT.

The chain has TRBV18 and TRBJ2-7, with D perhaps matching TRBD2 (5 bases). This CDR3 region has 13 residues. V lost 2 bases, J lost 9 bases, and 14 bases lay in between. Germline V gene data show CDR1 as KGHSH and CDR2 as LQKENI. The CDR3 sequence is CASSPGQDGRQYF. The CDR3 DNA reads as TGTGCCAGCTCACCAGGGCAGGATGGGAGGCAGTACTTC.

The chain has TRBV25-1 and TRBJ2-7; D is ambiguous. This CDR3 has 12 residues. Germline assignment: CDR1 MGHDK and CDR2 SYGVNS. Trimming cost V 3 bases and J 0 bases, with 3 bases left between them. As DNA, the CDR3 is TGTGCCAGCAGTGACCACTCCTACGAGCAGTACTTC. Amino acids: CASSDHSYEQYF.

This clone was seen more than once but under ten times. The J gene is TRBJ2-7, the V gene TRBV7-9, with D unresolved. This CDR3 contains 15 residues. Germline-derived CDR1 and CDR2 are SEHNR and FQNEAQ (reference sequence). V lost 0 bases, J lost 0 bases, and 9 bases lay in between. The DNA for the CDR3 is TGTGCCAGCAGCTTAGCTGGCCGTAGCTCCTACGAGCAGTACTTC. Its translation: CASSLAGRSSYEQYF.

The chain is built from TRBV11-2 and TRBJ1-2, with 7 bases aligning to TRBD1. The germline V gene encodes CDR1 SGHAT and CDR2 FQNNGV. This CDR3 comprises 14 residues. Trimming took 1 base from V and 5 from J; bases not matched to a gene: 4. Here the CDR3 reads CASSLGTGGYGYTF. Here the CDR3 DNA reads TGTGCCAGCAGCTTAGGGACAGGAGGTTATGGCTACACCTTC. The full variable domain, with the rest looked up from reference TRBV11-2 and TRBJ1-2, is EAGVAQSPRYKIIEKRQSVAFWCNPISGHATLYWYQQILGQGPKLLIQFQNNGVVDDSQLPKDRFSAERLKGVDSTLKIQPAKLEDSAVYLCASSLGTGGYGYTFGSGTRLTVV.

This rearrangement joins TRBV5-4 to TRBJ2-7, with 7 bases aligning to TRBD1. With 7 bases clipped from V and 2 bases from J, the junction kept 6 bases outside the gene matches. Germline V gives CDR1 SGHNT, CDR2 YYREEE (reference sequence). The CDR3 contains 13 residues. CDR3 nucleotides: TGTGCCAGCTGGAGACAGGGAACCTACGAGCAGTACTTC. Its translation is CASWRQGTYEQYF. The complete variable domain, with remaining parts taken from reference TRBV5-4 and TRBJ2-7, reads ETGVTQSPTHLIKTRGQQVTLRCSSQSGHNTVSWYQQALGQGPQFIFQYYREEENGRGNFPPRFSGLQFPNYSSELNVNALELDDSALYLCASWRQGTYEQYFGPGTRLTVT.

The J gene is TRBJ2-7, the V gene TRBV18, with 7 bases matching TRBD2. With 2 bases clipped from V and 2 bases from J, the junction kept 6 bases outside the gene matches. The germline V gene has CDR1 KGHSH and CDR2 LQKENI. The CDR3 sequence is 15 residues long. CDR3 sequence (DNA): TGTGCCAGCTCACCAGGGGGAGGGACCCCCTACGAGCAGTACTTC. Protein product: CASSPGGGTPYEQYF. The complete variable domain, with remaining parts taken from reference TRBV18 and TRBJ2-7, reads NAGVMQNPRHLVRRRGQEARLRCSPMKGHSHVYWYRQLPEEGLKFMVYLQKENIIDESGMPKERFSAEFPKEGPSILRIQQVVRGDSAAYFCASSPGGGTPYEQYFGPGTRLTVT.

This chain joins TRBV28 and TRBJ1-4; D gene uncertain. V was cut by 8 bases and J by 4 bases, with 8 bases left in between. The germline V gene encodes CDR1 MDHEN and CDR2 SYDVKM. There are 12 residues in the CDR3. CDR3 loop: CASGEVNEKLFF. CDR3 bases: TGTGCCAGCGGGGAGGTTAATGAAAAACTGTTTTTT.

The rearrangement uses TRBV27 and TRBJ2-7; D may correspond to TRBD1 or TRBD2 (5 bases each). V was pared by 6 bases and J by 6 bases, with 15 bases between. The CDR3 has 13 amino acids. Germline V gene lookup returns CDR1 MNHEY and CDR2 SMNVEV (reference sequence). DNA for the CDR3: TGTGCCAGCAGCTACGAGAGGGGCGGCGAGCAGTACTTC. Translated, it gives CASSYERGGEQYF.

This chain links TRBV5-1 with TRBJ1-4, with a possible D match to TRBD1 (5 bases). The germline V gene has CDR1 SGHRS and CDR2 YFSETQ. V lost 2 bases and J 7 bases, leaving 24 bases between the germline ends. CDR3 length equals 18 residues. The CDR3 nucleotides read TGCGCCAGCAGCTTCCGGTTTGGGGTCAGGGAGTCGGGTGAAAAACTGTTTTTT. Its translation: CASSFRFGVRESGEKLFF.

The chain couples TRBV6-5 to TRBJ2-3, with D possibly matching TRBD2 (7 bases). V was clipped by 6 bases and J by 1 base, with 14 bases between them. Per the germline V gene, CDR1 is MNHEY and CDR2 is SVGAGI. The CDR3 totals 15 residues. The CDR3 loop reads CASRNRAGGTDTQYF. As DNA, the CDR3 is TGTGCCAGCAGGAACAGGGCGGGGGGCACAGATACGCAGTATTTT.

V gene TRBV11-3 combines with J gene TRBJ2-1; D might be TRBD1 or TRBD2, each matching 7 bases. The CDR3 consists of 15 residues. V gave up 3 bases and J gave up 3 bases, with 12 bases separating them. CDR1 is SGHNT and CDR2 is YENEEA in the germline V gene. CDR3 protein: CASSLGGGVYNEQFF. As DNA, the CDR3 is TGTGCCAGCAGCTTGGGAGGGGGCGTCTACAATGAGCAGTTCTTC. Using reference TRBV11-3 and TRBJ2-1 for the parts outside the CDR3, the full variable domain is EAGVVQSPRYKIIEKKQPVAFWCNPISGHNTLYWYLQNLGQGPELLIRYENEEAVDDSQLPKDRFSAERLKGVDSTLKIQPAELGDSAVYLCASSLGGGVYNEQFFGPGTRLTVL.

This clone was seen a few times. CDR3 in amino acids: CASSDAGNEKLFF. As DNA, the CDR3 is TGCGCCAGCAGTGATGCAGGGAATGAAAAACTGTTTTTT. This rearrangement joins TRBV10-1 to TRBJ1-4, with D possibly matching TRBD1 (5 bases). The CDR3 loop spans 13 amino acids. Trimming cost V 3 bases and J 5 bases, with 7 bases left between them. Germline CDR1 WNHNN, CDR2 SYGVQD (reference sequence).

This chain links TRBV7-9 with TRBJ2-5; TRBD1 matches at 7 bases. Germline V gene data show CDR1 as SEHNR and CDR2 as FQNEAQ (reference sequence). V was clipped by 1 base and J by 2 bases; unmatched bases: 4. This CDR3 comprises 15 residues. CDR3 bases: TGTGCCAGCAGCTTAGGAGACAGGGTGCAAGAGACCCAGTACTTC. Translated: CASSLGDRVQETQYF.

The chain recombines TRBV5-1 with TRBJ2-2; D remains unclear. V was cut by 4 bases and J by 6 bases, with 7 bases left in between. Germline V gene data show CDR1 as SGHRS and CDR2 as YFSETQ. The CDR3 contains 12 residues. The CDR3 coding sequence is TGCGCCAGCAGCCGGACGTCCGGGGAGCTGTTTTTT. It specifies CASSRTSGELFF.

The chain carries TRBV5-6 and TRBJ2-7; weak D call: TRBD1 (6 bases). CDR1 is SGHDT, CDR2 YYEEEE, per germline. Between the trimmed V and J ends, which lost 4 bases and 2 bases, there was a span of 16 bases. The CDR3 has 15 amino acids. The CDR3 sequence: CASSRKQGNPYEQYF. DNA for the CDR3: TGTGCCAGCAGCCGAAAACAGGGAAACCCCTACGAGCAGTACTTC. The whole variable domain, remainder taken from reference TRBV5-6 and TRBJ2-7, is DAGVTQSPTHLIKTRGQQVTLRCSPKSGHDTVSWYQQALGQGPQFIFQYYEEEERQRGNFPDRFSGHQFPNYSSELNVNALLLGDSALYLCASSRKQGNPYEQYFGPGTRLTVT.

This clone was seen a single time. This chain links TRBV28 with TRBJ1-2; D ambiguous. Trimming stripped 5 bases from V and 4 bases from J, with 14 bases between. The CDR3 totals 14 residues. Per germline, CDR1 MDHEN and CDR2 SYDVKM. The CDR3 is CASSPGPLVYGYTF. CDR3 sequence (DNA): TGTGCCAGCAGTCCGGGCCCTCTGGTCTATGGCTACACCTTC.

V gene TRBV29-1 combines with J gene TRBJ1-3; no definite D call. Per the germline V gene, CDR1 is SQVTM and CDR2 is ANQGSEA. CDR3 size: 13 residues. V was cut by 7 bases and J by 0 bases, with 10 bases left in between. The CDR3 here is CSAWADSGNTIYF. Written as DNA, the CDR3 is TGCAGCGCATGGGCAGACTCTGGAAACACCATATATTTT.

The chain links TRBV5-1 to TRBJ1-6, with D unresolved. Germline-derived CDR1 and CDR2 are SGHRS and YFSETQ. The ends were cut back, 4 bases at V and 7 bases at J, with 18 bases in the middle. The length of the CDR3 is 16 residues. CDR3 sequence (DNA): TGCGCCAGCAGCCCCTCCTCCCCAGGCACCAATTCACCCCTCCACTTT. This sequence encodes CASSPSSPGTNSPLHF. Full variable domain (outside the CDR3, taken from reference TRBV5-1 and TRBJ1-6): KAGVTQTPRYLIKTRGQQVTLSCSPISGHRSVSWYQQTPGQGLQFLFEYFSETQRNKGNFPGRFSGRQFSNSRSEMNVSTLELGDSALYLCASSPSSPGTNSPLHFGNGTRLTVT.

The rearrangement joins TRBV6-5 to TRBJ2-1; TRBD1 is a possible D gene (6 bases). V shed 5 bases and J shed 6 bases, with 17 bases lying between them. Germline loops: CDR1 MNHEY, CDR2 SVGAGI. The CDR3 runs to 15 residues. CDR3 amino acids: CASSPTGWVGNEQFF. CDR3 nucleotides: TGTGCCAGCAGTCCAACAGGGTGGGTCGGCAATGAGCAGTTCTTC.

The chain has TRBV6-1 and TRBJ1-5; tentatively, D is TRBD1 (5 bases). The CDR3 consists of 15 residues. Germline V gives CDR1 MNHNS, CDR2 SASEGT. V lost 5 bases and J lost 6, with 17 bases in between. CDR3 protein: CASSPDLWDSQPQHF. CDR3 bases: TGTGCCAGCAGTCCGGATTTGTGGGACTCTCAGCCCCAGCATTTT.

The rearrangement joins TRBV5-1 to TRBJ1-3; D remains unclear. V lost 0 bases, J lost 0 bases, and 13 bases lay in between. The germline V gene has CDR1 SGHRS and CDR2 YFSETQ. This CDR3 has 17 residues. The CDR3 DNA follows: TGCGCCAGCAGCTTGGGGGCCAACCCAACCTCTGGAAACACCATATATTTT. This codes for CASSLGANPTSGNTIYF.

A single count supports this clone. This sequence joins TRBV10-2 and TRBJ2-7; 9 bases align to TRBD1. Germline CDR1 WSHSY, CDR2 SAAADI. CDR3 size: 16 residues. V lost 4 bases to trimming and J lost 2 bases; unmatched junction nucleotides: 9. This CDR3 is CASSGAGTGPTYEQYF. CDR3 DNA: TGCGCCAGCAGTGGGGCCGGGACAGGGCCCACCTACGAGCAGTACTTC.

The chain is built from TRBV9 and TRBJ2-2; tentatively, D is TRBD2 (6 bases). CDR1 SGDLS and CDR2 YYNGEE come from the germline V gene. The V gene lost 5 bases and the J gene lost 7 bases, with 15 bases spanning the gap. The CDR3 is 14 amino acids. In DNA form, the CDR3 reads TGTGCCAGCAGTGTTGGGACTTCAGGCGGGGAGCTGTTTTTT. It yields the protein CASSVGTSGGELFF.

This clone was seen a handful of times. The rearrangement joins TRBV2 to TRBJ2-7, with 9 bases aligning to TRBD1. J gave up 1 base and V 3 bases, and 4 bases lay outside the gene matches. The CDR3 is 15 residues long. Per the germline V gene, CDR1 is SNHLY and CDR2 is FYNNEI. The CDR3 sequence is CASSEPGQGSYEQYF. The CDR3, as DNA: TGTGCCAGCAGTGAGCCGGGACAGGGTTCCTACGAGCAGTACTTC.

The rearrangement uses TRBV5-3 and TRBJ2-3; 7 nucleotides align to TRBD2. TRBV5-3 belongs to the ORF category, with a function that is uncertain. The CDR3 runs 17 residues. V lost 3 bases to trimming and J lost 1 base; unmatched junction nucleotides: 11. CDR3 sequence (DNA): TGTGCCAGAAGCTCGACCTTAGGGGCGGGAGGCACAGATACGCAGTATTTT. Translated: CARSSTLGAGGTDTQYF.